The rows below give T cell receptor beta chains drawn from one sample of a study of response to subunit inactivated influenza vaccine. A single record per CDR3 protein comes from TCRdb applying MiXCR to the RT-PCR reads. Of about 500,000 distinct CDR3 sequences in the sample, about 15% were seen once. Here the sequenced sample was CD4+ T cells sorted from PBMCs, taken less than 30 months after vaccination. The receptors shown here come from a man between 45 and 75 years old who received an inactivated influenza vaccine. The CDR3 runs from the conserved cysteine through the conserved F or W. Each record gives: D gene, clone size, J gene, V gene, CDR3 DNA, CDR3 protein. The D gene is left open where the match is weak. The size of a clone is reported for some rows only, either as once, few or many, or as a class for expanded clones.

d_call: TRBD1
clone_size: few
j_call: TRBJ1-1
v_call: TRBV15
cdr3_nt: TGTGCCACCAGCAGAGATCCCTCGACAGGGTCCTTGAACACTGAAGCTTTCTTT
cdr3_aa: CATSRDPSTGSLNTEAFF

d_call: .
clone_size: .
j_call: TRBJ1-1
v_call: TRBV5-1
cdr3_nt: TGCGCCAGCAGCTTGGCCGGACAGAACACTGAAGCTTTCTTT
cdr3_aa: CASSLAGQNTEAFF

d_call: .
clone_size: .
j_call: TRBJ2-1
v_call: TRBV28
cdr3_nt: TGTGCCAGCAGTTATATACAGGGAGTTGAGCAGTTCTTC
cdr3_aa: CASSYIQGVEQFF

d_call: TRBD2
clone_size: few
j_call: TRBJ2-5
v_call: TRBV14
cdr3_nt: TGTGCCAGCAGCCCCTTGGGTAGCGGGGGCCATGAGACCCAGTACTTC
cdr3_aa: CASSPLGSGGHETQYF

d_call: .
clone_size: many
j_call: TRBJ1-1
v_call: TRBV12-3/TRBV12-4
cdr3_nt: TGTGCCAGCAGTCCCGGGACATTGAACACTGAAGCTTTCTTT
cdr3_aa: CASSPGTLNTEAFF

d_call: TRBD1
clone_size: many
j_call: TRBJ1-4
v_call: TRBV6-5
cdr3_nt: TGTGCCAGCAGTTCAGCCAGGGACAGGGAAAATGAAAAACTGTTTTTT
cdr3_aa: CASSSARDRENEKLFF

d_call: .
clone_size: .
j_call: TRBJ1-1
v_call: TRBV29-1
cdr3_nt: TGCAGCGCCCGAACGGGCACGGGGACTGAAGCTTTCTTT
cdr3_aa: CSARTGTGTEAFF

d_call: .
clone_size: .
j_call: TRBJ2-1
v_call: TRBV29-1
cdr3_nt: TGCAGAGTTGAGTTTGGCGGCAACTTCAATGAGCAGTTCTTC
cdr3_aa: CRVEFGGNFNEQFF

d_call: .
clone_size: .
j_call: TRBJ1-3
v_call: TRBV4-1
cdr3_nt: TGCGCCAGCAGCCAACTGGGAAACACCATATATTTT
cdr3_aa: CASSQLGNTIYF

d_call: TRBD2
clone_size: .
j_call: TRBJ2-7
v_call: TRBV7-2
cdr3_nt: TGTGCCAGCAGCTCAGGACTAGCACCCAACGAGCAGTACTTC
cdr3_aa: CASSSGLAPNEQYF

d_call: TRBD2
clone_size: .
j_call: TRBJ2-3
v_call: TRBV7-9
cdr3_nt: TGTGCCAGCAGCTTAATGGCGGGAGCTGGAGATACGCAGTATTTT
cdr3_aa: CASSLMAGAGDTQYF

d_call: .
clone_size: few
j_call: TRBJ1-4
v_call: TRBV14
cdr3_nt: TGTGCCAGCAGCCAGGGACAAGGGGAAAAACTGTTTTTT
cdr3_aa: CASSQGQGEKLFF

d_call: .
clone_size: .
j_call: TRBJ1-5
v_call: TRBV5-6
cdr3_nt: TGTGCCAGCAGCATTGGAGTTGAGGCTATGCCCCAGCATTTT
cdr3_aa: CASSIGVEAMPQHF

d_call: TRBD1
clone_size: few
j_call: TRBJ2-2
v_call: TRBV20-1
cdr3_nt: TGCAGTGCTAGAGATCGAGGGACAGGGGGATTGGGGGAGCTGTTTTTT
cdr3_aa: CSARDRGTGGLGELFF

d_call: .
clone_size: .
j_call: TRBJ2-5
v_call: TRBV14
cdr3_nt: TGTGCCAGCAGCCAAGATTTGGGAACGTGGGAGACCCAGTACTTC
cdr3_aa: CASSQDLGTWETQYF

d_call: TRBD2
clone_size: .
j_call: TRBJ2-7
v_call: TRBV20-1
cdr3_nt: TGCAGTGCTAGCGGACTAGCGGGCCGAAAGGTAGAGCAGTACTTC
cdr3_aa: CSASGLAGRKVEQYF

d_call: TRBD1
clone_size: few
j_call: TRBJ1-1
v_call: TRBV15
cdr3_nt: TGTGCCACCAGCAGAGCCAGGGACAGCGATATGACCACTGAAGCTTTCTTT
cdr3_aa: CATSRARDSDMTTEAFF

d_call: .
clone_size: few
j_call: TRBJ2-2
v_call: TRBV7-8
cdr3_nt: TGTGCCAGCAGCTTAGCCAGGGTGGGCGGGGAGCTGTTTTTT
cdr3_aa: CASSLARVGGELFF

d_call: .
clone_size: .
j_call: TRBJ1-1
v_call: TRBV18
cdr3_nt: TGTGCCAGCTCACAACGAGAACCTGGAGAAGCTTTCTTT
cdr3_aa: CASSQREPGEAFF

d_call: .
clone_size: many
j_call: TRBJ2-3
v_call: TRBV12-3/TRBV12-4
cdr3_nt: TGTGCCAGCAGTTTATACAGGAGCACAGATACGCAGTATTTT
cdr3_aa: CASSLYRSTDTQYF

d_call: .
clone_size: .
j_call: TRBJ1-3
v_call: TRBV9
cdr3_nt: TGTGCCAGCAGCACGAACAGGTTCTCTGGAAACACCATATATTTT
cdr3_aa: CASSTNRFSGNTIYF

d_call: .
clone_size: .
j_call: TRBJ2-5
v_call: TRBV21-1
cdr3_nt: TGTGCCAGCAGCCCGGGCGGACCACAGGGTAGAGAGACCCAGTACTTC
cdr3_aa: CASSPGGPQGRETQYF

d_call: .
clone_size: .
j_call: TRBJ1-4
v_call: TRBV20-1
cdr3_nt: TGCAGTGCTACCGAAGCAACTAATGAAAAACTGTTTTTT
cdr3_aa: CSATEATNEKLFF

d_call: .
clone_size: .
j_call: TRBJ2-7
v_call: TRBV11-2
cdr3_nt: TGTGCCAGCAGCTCCCTTACAGGGTTTGGCGAGCAGTACTTC
cdr3_aa: CASSSLTGFGEQYF

d_call: TRBD2
clone_size: many
j_call: TRBJ2-1
v_call: TRBV20-1
cdr3_nt: TGCAGTGCCCTTAGCGGGACCCTATCCAATGAGCAGTTCTTC
cdr3_aa: CSALSGTLSNEQFF

d_call: .
clone_size: .
j_call: TRBJ2-5
v_call: TRBV12-3/TRBV12-4
cdr3_nt: TGTGCCAGCAGCCGAGGGGCGCCCCAGTACTTC
cdr3_aa: CASSRGAPQYF

d_call: .
clone_size: .
j_call: TRBJ2-3
v_call: TRBV4-3
cdr3_nt: TGCGCCAGCAGCCAAGCACGACTCACGGATACGCAGTATTTT
cdr3_aa: CASSQARLTDTQYF

d_call: TRBD1
clone_size: few
j_call: TRBJ2-7
v_call: TRBV9
cdr3_nt: TGTGCCAGCAGCGCTCGGACAGGGGGCTTCTACGAGCAGTACTTC
cdr3_aa: CASSARTGGFYEQYF

d_call: .
clone_size: .
j_call: TRBJ2-3
v_call: TRBV4-2
cdr3_nt: TGTGCCAGCAGCCAAGACTTCGCTAGCACAGATACGCAGTATTTT
cdr3_aa: CASSQDFASTDTQYF

d_call: TRBD2
clone_size: .
j_call: TRBJ2-5
v_call: TRBV20-1
cdr3_nt: TGCAGTGCGCGACTAGCGGGGCTGAGGTCCCAGTACTTC
cdr3_aa: CSARLAGLRSQYF

d_call: TRBD1
clone_size: many
j_call: TRBJ1-5
v_call: TRBV6-1
cdr3_nt: TGTGCCAGCAGTCGGACAGGGGATGGTTATAGCAATCAGCCCCAGCATTTT
cdr3_aa: CASSRTGDGYSNQPQHF

d_call: .
clone_size: .
j_call: TRBJ2-5
v_call: TRBV7-2
cdr3_nt: TGTGCCAGCAGCCGACTAGGGCTGCAAGAGACCCAGTACTTC
cdr3_aa: CASSRLGLQETQYF